This T cell receptor beta chain was sequenced for a study of blood T cell repertoires in COVID-19. Looking at the study overall: Samples of COVID-19 (acute and convalescent) were obtained from the United States, Italy and Spain. T cells, B-cell-depleted T cells, or PBMCs provided the cDNA or gDNA that served as material.

Germline CDR1 and CDR2: LNHDA and SQIVND (reference sequence). V was pared by 7 bases and J by 2 bases, with 14 bases between. This CDR3 has 15 amino acids. Seattle cases were enrolled at active infection and followed longitudinally. Original methodology: Amplification from reference gene primers served as the basis for estimated nucleated cell counts. The method was immunoSEQ multiplex PCR; TCRdb's version includes in-frame clones alone and lacks a portion of them. The V and J calls and clone size were taken over from that table, and D and trimming were inferred from the DNA. The sample records more than 300,000 clones, approximately 88% being singletons.

The receptor comes from a woman aged 25 to 39 with COVID-19, enrolled during active disease. This sequence joins TRBV19 and TRBJ1-4; D not resolved. The sequenced sample was peripheral blood. The CDR3 region has the DNA TGTGCCAGTAACCATCGAGGACTCACTAATGAAAAACTGTTTTTT. Its protein product is CASNHRGLTNEKLFF. Full variable domain (rest looked up from reference TRBV19 and TRBJ1-4): DGGITQSPKYLFRKEGQNVTLSCEQNLNHDAMYWYRQDPGQGLRLIYYSQIVNDFQKGDIAEGYSVSREKKESFPLTVTSAQKNPTAFYLCASNHRGLTNEKLFFGSGTQLSVL.